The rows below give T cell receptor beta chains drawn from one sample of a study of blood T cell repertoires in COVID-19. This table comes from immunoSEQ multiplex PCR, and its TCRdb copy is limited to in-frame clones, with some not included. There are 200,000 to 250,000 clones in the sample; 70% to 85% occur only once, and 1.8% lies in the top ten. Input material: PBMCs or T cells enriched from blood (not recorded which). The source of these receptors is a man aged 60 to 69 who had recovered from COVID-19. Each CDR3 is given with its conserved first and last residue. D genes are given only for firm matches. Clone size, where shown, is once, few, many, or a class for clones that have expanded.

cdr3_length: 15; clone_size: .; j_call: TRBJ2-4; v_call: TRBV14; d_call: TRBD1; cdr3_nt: TGTGCCAGCAGCCAACTACAGGGGCCCCAAAACATTCAGTACTTC; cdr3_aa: CASSQLQGPQNIQYF
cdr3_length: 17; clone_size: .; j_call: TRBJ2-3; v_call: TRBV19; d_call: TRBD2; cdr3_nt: TGTGCCAGTAGTAAAAGACTAGCGGGGGGCCTGGAAGATACGCAGTATTTT; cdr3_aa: CASSKRLAGGLEDTQYF
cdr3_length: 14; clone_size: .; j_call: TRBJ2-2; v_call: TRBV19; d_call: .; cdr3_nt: TGTGCCAGTAGTCTACTCCCCGGGGCCGGGGAGCTGTTTTTT; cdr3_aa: CASSLLPGAGELFF
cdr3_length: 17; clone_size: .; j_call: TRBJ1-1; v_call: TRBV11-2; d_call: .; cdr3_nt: TGTGCCAGCAGCTTAGATTTATCCCCAGGGCGGAACACTGAAGCTTTCTTT; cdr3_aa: CASSLDLSPGRNTEAFF
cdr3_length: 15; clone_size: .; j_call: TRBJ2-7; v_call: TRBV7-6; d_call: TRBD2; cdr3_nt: TGTGCCAGCAGAAGACTAGCGGGGGAGAATTACGAGCAGTACTTC; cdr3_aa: CASRRLAGENYEQYF
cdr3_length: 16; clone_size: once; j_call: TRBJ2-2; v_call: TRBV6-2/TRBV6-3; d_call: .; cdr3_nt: TGTGCCAGCAGTAACTACAGGGTGCGGGACACCGGGGAGCTGTTTTTT; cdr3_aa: CASSNYRVRDTGELFF
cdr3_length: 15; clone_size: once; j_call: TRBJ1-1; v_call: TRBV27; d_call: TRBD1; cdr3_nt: TGTGCCAGCAGTTCGGGACAGCTCCCTGGCACTGAAGCTTTCTTT; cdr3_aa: CASSSGQLPGTEAFF
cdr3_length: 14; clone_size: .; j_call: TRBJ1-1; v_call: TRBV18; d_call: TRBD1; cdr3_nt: TGTGCCAGCTCACCAGGGACAGGCAACACTGAAGCTTTCTTT; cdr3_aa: CASSPGTGNTEAFF
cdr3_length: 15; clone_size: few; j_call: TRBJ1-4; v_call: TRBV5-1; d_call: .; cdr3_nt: TGCGCCAGCAGCTTGGAAGGGGGTCGAGACGAAAAACTGTTTTTT; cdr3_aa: CASSLEGGRDEKLFF
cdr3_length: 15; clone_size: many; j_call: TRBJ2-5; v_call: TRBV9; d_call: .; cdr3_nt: TGTGCCAGCAGCGCCCTCGGACTTTACCAAGAGACCCAGTACTTC; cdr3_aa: CASSALGLYQETQYF
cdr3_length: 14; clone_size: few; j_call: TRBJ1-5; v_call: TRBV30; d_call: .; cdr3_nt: TGTGCCTGGAGTGTAGGGCAGGGGTACCAGCCCCAGCATTTT; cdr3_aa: CAWSVGQGYQPQHF
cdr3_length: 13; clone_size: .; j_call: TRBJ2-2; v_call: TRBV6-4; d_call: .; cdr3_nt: TGTGCCAGCAGTGCCTCACAGACCGGGGAGCTGTTTTTT; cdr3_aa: CASSASQTGELFF
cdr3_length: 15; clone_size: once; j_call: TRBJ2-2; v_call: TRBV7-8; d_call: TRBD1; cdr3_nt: TGTGCCAGTTGGGGACAGGGGGCGCGAACCGGGGAGCTGTTTTTT; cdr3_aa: CASWGQGARTGELFF
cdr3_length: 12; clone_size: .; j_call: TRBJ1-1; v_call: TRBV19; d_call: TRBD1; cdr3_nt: TGTGCCAGTAGACCAAGGACAGGGAAAGCTTTCTTT; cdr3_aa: CASRPRTGKAFF
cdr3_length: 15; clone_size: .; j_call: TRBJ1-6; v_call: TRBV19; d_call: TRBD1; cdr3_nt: TGTGCCAGTAAACCGGACAGGGTAGGAGGTTCACCCCTCCACTTT; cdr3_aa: CASKPDRVGGSPLHF
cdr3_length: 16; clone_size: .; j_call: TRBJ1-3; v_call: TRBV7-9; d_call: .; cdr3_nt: TGTGCCAGCAGCTTTGAGGCAGGGGACTCTGGAAACACCATATATTTT; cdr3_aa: CASSFEAGDSGNTIYF
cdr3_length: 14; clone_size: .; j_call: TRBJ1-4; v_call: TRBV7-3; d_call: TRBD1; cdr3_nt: TGTGCCAGCAGCCCGACAGGGAACAGCGAAAAACTGTTTTTT; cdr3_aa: CASSPTGNSEKLFF
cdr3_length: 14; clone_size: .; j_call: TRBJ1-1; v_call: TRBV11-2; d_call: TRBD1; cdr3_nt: TGTGCCAGCAGCAAGGGACAGGGGGACACTGAAGCTTTCTTT; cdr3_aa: CASSKGQGDTEAFF
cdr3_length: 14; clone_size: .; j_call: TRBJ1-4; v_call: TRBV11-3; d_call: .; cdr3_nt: TGTGCCAGCAGCCAAGCGAGGGCTAATGAAAAACTGTTTTTT; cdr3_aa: CASSQARANEKLFF
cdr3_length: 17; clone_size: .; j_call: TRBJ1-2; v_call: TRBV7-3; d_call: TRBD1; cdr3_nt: TGTGCCAGCAGCGAACGATCCCGGGGACAGGGAATTGGCGGCTACACCTTC; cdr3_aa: CASSERSRGQGIGGYTF
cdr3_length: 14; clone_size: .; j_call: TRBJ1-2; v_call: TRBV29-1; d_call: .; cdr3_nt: TGCAGCGTTGAAGGTTCAGGAGGTAACTATGGCTACACCTTC; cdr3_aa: CSVEGSGGNYGYTF
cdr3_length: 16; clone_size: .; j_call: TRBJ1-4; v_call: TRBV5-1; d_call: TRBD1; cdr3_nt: TGCGCCAGCAGCCTTAATGGACAGGGGAATAATGAAAAACTGTTTTTT; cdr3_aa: CASSLNGQGNNEKLFF
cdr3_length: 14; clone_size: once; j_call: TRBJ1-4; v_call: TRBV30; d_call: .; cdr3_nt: TGTGCCTGGAGTTTGGGGCTGGCTAATGAAAAACTGTTTTTT; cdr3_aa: CAWSLGLANEKLFF
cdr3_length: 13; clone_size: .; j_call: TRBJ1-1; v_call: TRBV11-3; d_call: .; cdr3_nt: TGTGCCAGCAGCTCGCCCGGAGGGACTGAAGCTTTCTTT; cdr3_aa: CASSSPGGTEAFF
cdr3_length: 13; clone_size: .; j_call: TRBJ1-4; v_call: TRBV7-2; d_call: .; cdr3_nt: TGTGCCAGCAGCCTCGACAGTAATGAAAAACTGTTTTTT; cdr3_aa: CASSLDSNEKLFF
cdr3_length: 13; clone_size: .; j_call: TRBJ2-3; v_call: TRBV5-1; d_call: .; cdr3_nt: TGCGCCAGCAGCTTTCTCAGGGGAGATACGCAGTATTTT; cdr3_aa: CASSFLRGDTQYF
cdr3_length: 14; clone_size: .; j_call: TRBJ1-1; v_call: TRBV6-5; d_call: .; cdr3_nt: TGTGCCAGCAGTCACAATTTTCAGAACACTGAAGCTTTCTTT; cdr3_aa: CASSHNFQNTEAFF
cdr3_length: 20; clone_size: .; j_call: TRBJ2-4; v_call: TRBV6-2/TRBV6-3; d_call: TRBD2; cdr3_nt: TGTGCCAGCAGTTACCCGGAACCCGAAACAGGACTAGCGGGGTTGGACATTCAGTACTTC; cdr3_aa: CASSYPEPETGLAGLDIQYF
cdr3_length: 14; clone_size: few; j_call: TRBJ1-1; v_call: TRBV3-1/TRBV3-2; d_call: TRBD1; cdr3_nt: TGTGCCAGCAGCCCGCCGTACAGGGGCTCTGAAGCTTTCTTT; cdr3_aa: CASSPPYRGSEAFF
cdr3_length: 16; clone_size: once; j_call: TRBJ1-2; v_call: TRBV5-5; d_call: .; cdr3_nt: TGTGCCAGCAGCCTCCCCGGGGAGGGGGTTTTTGGTGGCTACACCTTC; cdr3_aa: CASSLPGEGVFGGYTF
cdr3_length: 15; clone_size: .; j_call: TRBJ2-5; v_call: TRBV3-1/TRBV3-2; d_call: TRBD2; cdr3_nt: TGTGCCAGCAGCCCAAGGGACTATGGGCAAGAGACCCAGTACTTC; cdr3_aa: CASSPRDYGQETQYF
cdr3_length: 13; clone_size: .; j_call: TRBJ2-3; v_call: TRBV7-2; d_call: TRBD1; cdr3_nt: TGTGCCAGCAGCTTGGACAGGGGAGATACGCAGTATTTT; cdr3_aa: CASSLDRGDTQYF
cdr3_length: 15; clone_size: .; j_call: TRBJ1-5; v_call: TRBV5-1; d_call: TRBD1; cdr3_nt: TGCGCCAGCAGCTTGGAGGCAGGGGGCTATCAGCCCCAGCATTTT; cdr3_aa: CASSLEAGGYQPQHF
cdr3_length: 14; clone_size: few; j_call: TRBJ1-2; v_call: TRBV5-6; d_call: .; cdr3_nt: TGTGCCAGCAGCTTGGTCGAGGGTCCCTATGGCTACACCTTC; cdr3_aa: CASSLVEGPYGYTF
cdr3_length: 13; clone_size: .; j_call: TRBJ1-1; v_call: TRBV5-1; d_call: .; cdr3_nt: TGCGCCAGCAGCCCCGAGGGATTGACTGAAGCTTTCTTT; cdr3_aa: CASSPEGLTEAFF
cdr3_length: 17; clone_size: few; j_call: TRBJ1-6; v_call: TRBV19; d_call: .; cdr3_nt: TGTGCCAGCCGAGATGGGAGCTGGGGTTTGGTTAATTCACCCCTCCACTTT; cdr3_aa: CASRDGSWGLVNSPLHF
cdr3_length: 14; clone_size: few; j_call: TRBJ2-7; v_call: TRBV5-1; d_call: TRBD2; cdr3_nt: TGCGCCAGCAGCCGGTGGACTAGCGGGGACGGGCAGTACTTC; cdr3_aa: CASSRWTSGDGQYF
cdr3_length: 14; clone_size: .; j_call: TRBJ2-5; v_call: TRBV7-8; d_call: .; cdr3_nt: TGTGCCAGCAGCTTAGGTGGCAGGGGAGAGACCCAGTACTTC; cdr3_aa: CASSLGGRGETQYF
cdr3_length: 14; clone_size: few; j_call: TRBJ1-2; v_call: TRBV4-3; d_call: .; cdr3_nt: TGCGCCAGCAGCCAAGACGGAACAGTCTATGGCTACACCTTC; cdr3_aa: CASSQDGTVYGYTF
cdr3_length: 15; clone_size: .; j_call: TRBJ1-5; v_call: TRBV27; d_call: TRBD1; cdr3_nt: TGTGCCAGCACCCGGACAGGGACATCAATTCAGCCCCAGCATTTT; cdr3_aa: CASTRTGTSIQPQHF
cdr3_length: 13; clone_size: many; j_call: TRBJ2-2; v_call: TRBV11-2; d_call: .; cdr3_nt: TGTGCCAGCAGCACCACCGAGACCGGGGAGCTGTTTTTT; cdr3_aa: CASSTTETGELFF
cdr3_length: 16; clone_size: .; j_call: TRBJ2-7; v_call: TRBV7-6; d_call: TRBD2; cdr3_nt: TGTGCCAGCAGCCTATCCAGGGAGGGACTTCAGGGTGAGCAGTACTTC; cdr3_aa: CASSLSREGLQGEQYF
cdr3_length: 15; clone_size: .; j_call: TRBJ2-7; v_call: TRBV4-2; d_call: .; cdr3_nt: TGTGCCAGCAGCCATGGATTGGGCAGCTCCTACGAGCAGTACTTC; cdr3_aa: CASSHGLGSSYEQYF
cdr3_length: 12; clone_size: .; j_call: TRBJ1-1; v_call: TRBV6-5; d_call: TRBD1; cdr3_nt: TGTGCCAGCAGTCAGGGGACAGGGAAAGCTTTCTTT; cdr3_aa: CASSQGTGKAFF
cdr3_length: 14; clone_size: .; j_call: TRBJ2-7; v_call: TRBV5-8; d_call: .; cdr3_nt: TGTGCCAGCAGCTTGTTACCCAGGGGAAACGAGCAGTACTTC; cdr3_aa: CASSLLPRGNEQYF
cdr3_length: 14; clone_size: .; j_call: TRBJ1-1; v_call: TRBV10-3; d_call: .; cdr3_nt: TGTGCCATCATGGAGTCAAGGCAGGGCACTGAAGCTTTCTTT; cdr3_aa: CAIMESRQGTEAFF